These 15 T cell receptor beta chains were all obtained from the same sample, sequenced in a study of technical replicates of blood from four donors. Sequencing used immunoSEQ multiplex PCR; TCRdb keeps in-frame clones, though not all of them. The sample includes about 97,000 clones, approximately 94% of them seen just once. The specimen was T cells isolated from PBMCs. Receptor source: a human donor in good health.

The V gene is TRBV4-2, the J gene TRBJ2-3; maybe TRBD1 (6 bases). The germline gives CDR1 LGHNA, CDR2 YNFKEQ. This CDR3 contains 17 residues. V was shortened by 6 bases and J by 2 bases, with 21 bases between the two germline ends. The CDR3 protein is CASSPILRQAPTDTQYF. The CDR3 nucleotides read TGTGCCAGCAGTCCGATACTTAGACAGGCACCCACAGATACGCAGTATTTT.

Here the CDR3 reads CASSPGRFYEQYF. CDR3 nucleotides: TGTGCCAGCAGTCCCGGGAGATTCTACGAGCAGTACTTC. The chain links TRBV6-5 to TRBJ2-7, with D perhaps TRBD2 (6 bases). Germline values: CDR1 MNHEY, CDR2 SVGAGI. Trimming left V 5 bases short and J 3 bases short, with 11 bases between. The CDR3 is 13 residues long.

This chain links TRBV28 with TRBJ2-1, with 9 nucleotides matching TRBD2. Trimming cost V 5 bases and J 9 bases; bases outside gene matches: 11. This CDR3 spans 15 amino acids. Germline CDR1 and CDR2: MDHEN and SYDVKM. CDR3 DNA: TGTGCCAGCAGTCCAACGGGACTAGCCCTCCGTGAGCAGTTCTTC. Its translation is CASSPTGLALREQFF.

The chain employs TRBV29-1 and TRBJ1-3; D not certain. Germline V lookup: CDR1 SQVTM, CDR2 ANQGSEA. V was clipped by 4 bases and J by 0 bases, with 7 bases between them. The CDR3 spans 13 residues. The CDR3 DNA sequence: TGCAGCGTTGTCCGGGACTCTGGAAACACCATATATTTT. This translates into CSVVRDSGNTIYF.

The CDR3 DNA reads TGCGCCAGCAGCCAAACGTCAGGACTAGCTGACAATGAGCAGTTCTTC. It yields the protein CASSQTSGLADNEQFF. V gene TRBV5-1 combines with J gene TRBJ2-1, with TRBD2 identical over 8 bases. CDR3 length equals 16 residues. The V and J ends lost 4 bases and 5 bases, in that order; junction bases with no gene match: 11. Germline lookup yields CDR1 SGHRS and CDR2 YFSETQ.

The genes are TRBV19 and TRBJ2-3; a possible D gene is TRBD2 (6 bases). CDR1 is LNHDA, CDR2 SQIVND, per germline (reference sequence). The CDR3 contains 16 residues. With 3 bases removed from V and 2 bases from J, the gap between germline ends came to 15 bases. CDR3 nucleotides: TGTGCCAGTAGTATCACCTGGGAGGCCTACACAGATACGCAGTATTTT. This gives the protein CASSITWEAYTDTQYF.

The J gene is TRBJ2-1, the V gene TRBV5-4, with D hard to call. The CDR3 runs to 12 residues. V lost 2 bases and J lost 10, with 10 bases in between. Looked up from germline, CDR1 is SGHNT and CDR2 is YYREEE (reference sequence). CDR3 protein: CASSLRSQEQFF. The CDR3 nucleotides are TGTGCCAGCAGCTTACGGAGTCAGGAGCAGTTCTTC.

The rearrangement uses TRBV9 and TRBJ2-3; unclear D gene. Trimming cost V 0 bases and J 2 bases, with 4 bases left between them. The CDR3 has 13 amino acids. CDR1 is SGDLS, CDR2 YYNGEE, per germline. CDR3 sequence reads: CASSVAVTDTQYF. CDR3 DNA: TGTGCCAGCAGCGTAGCAGTCACAGATACGCAGTATTTT.

This sequence joins TRBV19 and TRBJ2-2; D may be TRBD1 (5 bases). The length of the CDR3 is 15 residues. Germline V gene data show CDR1 as LNHDA and CDR2 as SQIVND (reference sequence). Trimming left V 3 bases short and J 4 bases short, with 12 bases between. The CDR3 DNA sequence: TGTGCCAGTAGTATCAGGTTAGGGGCCACCGGGGAGCTGTTTTTT. This encodes CASSIRLGATGELFF. Filled out from reference TRBV19 and TRBJ2-2, the complete variable domain reads DGGITQSPKYLFRKEGQNVTLSCEQNLNHDAMYWYRQDPGQGLRLIYYSQIVNDFQKGDIAEGYSVSREKKESFPLTVTSAQKNPTAFYLCASSIRLGATGELFFGEGSRLTVL.

J is TRBJ2-2 and V is TRBV30; 10 positions agree with TRBD2. There are 16 residues in the CDR3. J was trimmed by 7 bases and V by 3 bases; bases with no gene match: 11. Germline loops: CDR1 GTSNPN, CDR2 SVGIG (reference sequence). The CDR3 loop is CAWSPVESGRVGELFF. In nucleotides, the CDR3 is TGTGCCTGGAGCCCTGTGGAGAGCGGGAGGGTCGGGGAGCTGTTTTTT.

A few counts support this clone. V is TRBV5-4 and J is TRBJ2-5; D might be TRBD1 (6 bases). Germline CDR1 and CDR2: SGHNT and YYREEE (reference sequence). V gave up 4 bases and J gave up 4 bases, with 14 bases separating them. The CDR3 loop spans 14 amino acids. CDR3 amino acids: CASSDGQRRETQYF. CDR3 sequence (DNA): TGTGCCAGCAGCGACGGACAGAGGAGAGAGACCCAGTACTTC.

The chain employs TRBV11-3 and TRBJ2-3; 7 bases line up with TRBD2. Germline V gene data show CDR1 as SGHNT and CDR2 as YENEEA. J lost 3 bases, V lost 5 bases, and 8 bases had no gene match. The CDR3 consists of 15 residues. The CDR3 DNA is TGTGCCAGCAGCGCAGGACTAGACTCGACAGATACGCAGTATTTT. Amino acid sequence: CASSAGLDSTDTQYF.

The chain is built from TRBV30 and TRBJ2-2; TRBD1 matches at 7 bases. This CDR3 region has 18 residues. Germline V gives CDR1 GTSNPN, CDR2 SVGIG (reference sequence). V gave up 0 bases and J gave up 3 bases; unmatched junction bases: 13. CDR3 loop: CAWSVEEYRGWDTGELFF. The CDR3, as DNA: TGTGCCTGGAGTGTAGAGGAATACAGGGGATGGGACACCGGGGAGCTGTTTTTT.

The gene calls are TRBV9 and TRBJ2-7, with 14 positions matching TRBD2. Unmatched junction bases numbered 10, after V lost 2 bases and J lost 6 bases. Germline CDR1 is SGDLS and CDR2 is YYNGEE. The CDR3 contains 17 residues. The CDR3: CASSVAGTSGSAGEQYF. DNA of the CDR3: TGTGCCAGCAGCGTTGCCGGGACTAGCGGGAGCGCGGGCGAGCAGTACTTC.

This clone was seen a single time. The rearrangement links TRBV6-5 to TRBJ1-2; D is uncertain. Germline assignment: CDR1 MNHEY and CDR2 SVGAGI. CDR3 length equals 12 residues. V was shortened by 6 bases and J by 2 bases, with 7 bases between the two germline ends. The CDR3 nucleotides are TGTGCCAGCAGCCATCCAAACTATGGCTACACCTTC. This codes for CASSHPNYGYTF.